These T cell receptor beta chains were read from a single sample in a study of STAT5B mutations in CD4+ large granular lymphocyte leukemia. The method was immunoSEQ multiplex PCR; TCRdb's version includes in-frame clones alone and lacks a portion of them. Among tens of thousands of clones listed, about 79% were seen once. The material sequenced was CD4+ T cells from blood buffy coats. The receptors stem from a human donor in good health. Each CDR3 is given with its conserved first and last residue. Fields, in order: clone size, D gene, V gene, J gene, CDR3 DNA, CDR3 protein. The D gene is left open where the match is weak. Clone size appears in some rows only: once, few, many, or a class for an expanded clone.

few	-	TRBV19	TRBJ2-5	TGTGCCAGTAGTATTATGGCTAACCAAGAGACCCAGTACTTC	CASSIMANQETQYF
once	-	TRBV6-5	TRBJ2-7	TGTGCCAGCAGTTATAGTAGGGCACATGTTTACGAGCAGTACTTC	CASSYSRAHVYEQYF
once	-	TRBV5-6	TRBJ1-3	TGTGCCAGCAGCTCCGGGACCGGGTATGGAAACACCATATATTTT	CASSSGTGYGNTIYF
once	TRBD2	TRBV11-2	TRBJ2-1	TGTGCCAGCAGCTCTGCCGGGACTACGCACAATGAGCAGTTCTTC	CASSSAGTTHNEQFF
-	-	TRBV21-1	TRBJ2-7	TGTGCCAGCAGCAACAAAGGGGGCAATGGACAGGGGAAAGAGCAGTACTTC	CASSNKGGNGQGKEQYF
-	-	TRBV28	TRBJ2-5	TGTGCCAGCAGTTTACGGCAAGAGACCCAGTACTTC	CASSLRQETQYF
-	TRBD1	TRBV6-1	TRBJ2-3	TGTGCCAGCAGTGCTTTTGGACAGGGTACAGATACGCAGTATTTT	CASSAFGQGTDTQYF
-	-	TRBV2	TRBJ1-3	TGTGCCAGCAGTGAAGAGGGGCACTCTGGAAACACCATATATTTT	CASSEEGHSGNTIYF
-	-	TRBV5-6	TRBJ1-2	TGTGCCAGCAGCCCCCATAGGGGAACCTTC	CASSPHRGTF
-	-	TRBV2	TRBJ2-1	TGTGCCAGCAGTGAAATGGGTCATGAGCAGTTCTTC	CASSEMGHEQFF
-	-	TRBV9	TRBJ2-6	TGTGCCAGCAGCCCCCAGACTGGGGCCAACGTCCTGACTTTC	CASSPQTGANVLTF
-	TRBD1	TRBV5-4	TRBJ1-2	TGTGCCAGCAGCTTGCAGGGGGCGATCGTCTATGGCTACACCTTC	CASSLQGAIVYGYTF
-	-	TRBV6-1	TRBJ2-7	TGTGCCAGCAGTACCCGGGTCGACTACGAGCAGTACTTC	CASSTRVDYEQYF
-	TRBD2	TRBV10-3	TRBJ2-1	TGTGCCATCAGTGAGTCTCGGGATAGCGGGAGAGCCGTCAGGCGGTTCTTC	CAISESRDSGRAVRRFF
-	-	TRBV10-3	TRBJ2-7	TGTGCCATCAGTGATAACAACCTTGAGCAGTACTTC	CAISDNNLEQYF
few	-	TRBV9	TRBJ1-1	TGTGCCAGCAGCGTCTGGCAAAACACTGAAGCTTTCTTT	CASSVWQNTEAFF
-	-	TRBV6-1	TRBJ1-4	TGTGCCAGCAGTGTGAGGGGAGTCGGTGCTAATGAAAAACTGTTTTTT	CASSVRGVGANEKLFF
-	-	TRBV19	TRBJ1-1	TGTGCCAGTAGTCTCCCCCCCCCGGGAAACACTGAAGCTTTCTTT	CASSLPPPGNTEAFF
-	-	TRBV6-6	TRBJ1-2	TGTGCCAGCAGTACGGGCCCTCCGAATGGCTACACCTTC	CASSTGPPNGYTF
-	-	TRBV6-6	TRBJ1-4	TGTGCCAGCAGTTACGATAGGATGAGAGGTACAAAACTGTTTTTT	CASSYDRMRGTKLFF
-	-	TRBV28	TRBJ2-5	TGTGCCAGCCTCTCCCAGGGGCTAGAGACCCAGTACTTC	CASLSQGLETQYF
-	-	TRBV6-1	TRBJ2-7	TGTGCCAGCAGTACTGGGGATCTTCGCGAGCAGTACTTC	CASSTGDLREQYF
-	TRBD1	TRBV10-1	TRBJ2-3	TGCGCCAGCAGTGAAGGGGCAGGGGGCTCATCTGGCTCGTATTTT	CASSEGAGGSSGSYF
-	TRBD2	TRBV7-9	TRBJ2-1	TGTGCCAGCAGTGTAGCGGGCTCCTACAATGAGCAGTTCTTC	CASSVAGSYNEQFF
-	-	TRBV5-1	TRBJ1-4	TGCGCCAGCAGCTTGCGGGGGTATAATGAAAAACTGTTTTTT	CASSLRGYNEKLFF
-	TRBD2	TRBV6-1	TRBJ2-7	TGTGCCGTATTAGGGGGACTAGGTACCTACGAGCAGTACTTC	CAVLGGLGTYEQYF
-	-	TRBV30	TRBJ2-7	TGTGCCTGGAGTACTGGACTTTTGTACGAGCAGTACTTC	CAWSTGLLYEQYF
-	-	TRBV5-6	TRBJ1-2	TGTGCCAGCAGCTTGGTTGGGGGAAACTATGGCTACACCTTC	CASSLVGGNYGYTF
-	-	TRBV9	TRBJ2-7	TGTGCCAGCAGCCCTAGGGGGTCTAGCTACTACGAGCAGTACTTC	CASSPRGSSYYEQYF
-	-	TRBV9	TRBJ2-2	TGTGCCAGCACCCTTCCACCCGGGGAGCTGTTTTTT	CASTLPPGELFF
once	TRBD2	TRBV5-1	TRBJ2-7	TGCGCCAGCAGTGACCTAGCGGGAGGGACCTACGAGCAGTACTTC	CASSDLAGGTYEQYF
-	TRBD2	TRBV11-3	TRBJ2-5	TGTGCCAGCAGCTTAGAACTAGCGGCTAAGTACCAAGAGACCCAGTACTTC	CASSLELAAKYQETQYF
once	TRBD1	TRBV5-5	TRBJ1-1	TGTGCCAGCAGCGTTCGGACAGGGGAAGGGCCTGAAGCTTTCTTT	CASSVRTGEGPEAFF
few	-	TRBV6-5	TRBJ1-1	TGTGCCAGCTTCCCCGGAAGACCGAACACTGAAGCTTTCTTT	CASFPGRPNTEAFF
-	TRBD2	TRBV9	TRBJ2-7	TGTGCCAGCAGTCGGGGCCTAGCGGTCTCCTACGAGCAGTACTTC	CASSRGLAVSYEQYF
-	-	TRBV2	TRBJ2-2	TGTGCCAGCAGTATGACGGGAGTGAACACCGGGGAGCTGTTTTTT	CASSMTGVNTGELFF
-	-	TRBV11-3	TRBJ2-7	TGTGCCAGCAGCCGATATTCTGGGGCCACCTTCTCTTCCTACGAGCAGTACTTC	CASSRYSGATFSSYEQYF
-	TRBD2	TRBV7-2	TRBJ2-2	TGTGCCAGCAGCTTATCCCAGGCGGCTAGCGGGAGCCGGGAGCTGTTTTTT	CASSLSQAASGSRELFF
-	-	TRBV6-5	TRBJ2-3	TGTGCCAGCAGTTATTCCCCCAGATCTAGCACAGATACGCAGTATTTT	CASSYSPRSSTDTQYF
-	TRBD1	TRBV15	TRBJ1-6	TGTGCCACCAGACAGACGTCAGGGGGCGTCAATTCACCCCTCCACTTT	CATRQTSGGVNSPLHF
-	-	TRBV27	TRBJ1-4	TGTGCCAGCAGCCCGGCGGGATCATTTAATGAAAAACTGTTTTTT	CASSPAGSFNEKLFF
-	TRBD2	TRBV7-8	TRBJ2-1	TGTGCCAGCAGCTTAAGACTAGCGGGAGTTTACAATGAGCAGTTCTTC	CASSLRLAGVYNEQFF
-	-	TRBV5-1	TRBJ2-5	TGCGCCAGCAGCTCCCAAGCGGGTTCTCAAGAGACCCAGTACTTC	CASSSQAGSQETQYF